The source of this T cell receptor beta chain is a study of cytomegalovirus exposure and HLA in healthy donors. The data were produced by immunoSEQ multiplex PCR, yet TCRdb's version contains in-frame clones alone and is incomplete. This sample has 55,000 to 80,000 clones, with 95% found just once. This CDR3 contains 14 residues. Losses at the gene ends were 2 bases for V and 4 bases for J; bases not matched to a gene: 6. Germline V gene lookup returns CDR1 SGHRS and CDR2 YFSETQ. Of note for this clone: The antigen is undetermined.

Study outcomes and limitations: Subsequent analysis showed first-cohort TCR clusters tending to co-occur in some 110 validation repertoires. There were some public TCRs occurring in many donors, but most TCR sequences were rare. In vitro experiments confirmed that three CMV-associated chains were specific for CMV antigens.

The chain has TRBV5-1 and TRBJ2-7; 7 bases agree with TRBD2. The sample was PBMCs. This sequence originates from a woman between 18 and 29 years old in good health and CMV-seropositive. The CDR3 nucleotides are TGCGCCAGCAGCTTTCGGGGGGACCGATACGAGCAGTACTTC. Translation gives CASSFRGDRYEQYF.